The sequence of this TCR beta chain was determined in a study of cytomegalovirus exposure and HLA in healthy donors. The ends were cut back, 5 bases at V and 4 bases at J, with 3 bases in the middle. CDR1 MNHEY and CDR2 SVGAGI come from the germline V gene. There are 11 residues in the CDR3. The study ran its PCR with 60 Vbeta and 13 Jbeta primers. Data came from immunoSEQ multiplex PCR; TCRdb stores just in-frame clones and leaves some out. This sample yields under 200,000 clones, of which roughly 74% are seen a single time; over 4% belongs to the top ten. The chain is built from TRBV6-5 and TRBJ2-1; D is unresolved. The origin of this receptor is a male donor in good health and CMV-seronegative. The sample comprised PBMCs. CDR3 amino acids: CASSQYNEQFF. The CDR3 DNA reads as TGTGCCAGCAGTCAATACAATGAGCAGTTCTTC.